The clone carrying this TCR beta chain was observed a handful of times. Its antigen is not known. The PCR ran on 60 Vbeta and 13 Jbeta primers. Using immunoSEQ multiplex PCR, the repertoire was profiled, and TCRdb retains in-frame clones only, with some absent. The table records more than 85,000 clones, 75% to 80% of them present only once. The V end lost 4 bases, the J end lost 2 bases, and 11 bases lay between the germline ends. Germline V lookup: CDR1 SGHNT, CDR2 YENEEA. The CDR3 is made up of 14 amino acids. Donors were nominally healthy when sampled, though unrecorded immune exposures were likely. This entry comes from a study of cytomegalovirus exposure and HLA in healthy donors. Study-level points and caveats: The study listed 164 cytomegalovirus-associated TCR beta chains. With high specificity and sensitivity, the classifier reportedly diagnosed cytomegalovirus status.

Sequenced sample: PBMCs. The rearrangement uses TRBV11-3 and TRBJ2-5; D is possibly TRBD2 (5 bases). This receptor was identified in a woman aged 25 to 45 in good health and CMV-seronegative. The CDR3 loop reads CASSSRGTQETQYF. The CDR3 DNA reads as TGTGCCAGCAGCTCCCGGGGTACACAAGAGACCCAGTACTTC.